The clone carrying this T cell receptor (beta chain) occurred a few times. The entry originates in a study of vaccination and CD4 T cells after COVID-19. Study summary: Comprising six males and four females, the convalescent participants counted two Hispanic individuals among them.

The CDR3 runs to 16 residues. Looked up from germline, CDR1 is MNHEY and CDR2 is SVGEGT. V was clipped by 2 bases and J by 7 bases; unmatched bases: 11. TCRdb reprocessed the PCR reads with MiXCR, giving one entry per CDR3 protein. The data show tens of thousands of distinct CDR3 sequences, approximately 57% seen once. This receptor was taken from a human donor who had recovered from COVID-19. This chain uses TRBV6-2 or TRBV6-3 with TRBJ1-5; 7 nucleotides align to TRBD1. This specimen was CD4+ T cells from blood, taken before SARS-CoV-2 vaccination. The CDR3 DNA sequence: TGTGCCAGCAGTTACCCCCCGGGGGCAGGGGGGCAGCCCCAGCATTTT. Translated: CASSYPPGAGGQPQHF.